This record concerns one T cell receptor beta chain sequence. These data come from a study of T cell changes during pregnancy in multiple sclerosis. The CDR3 is 18 amino acids. From germline, CDR1 is SGHNT and CDR2 YYREEE (reference sequence). Losses at the gene ends were 4 bases for V and 4 bases for J; bases not matched to a gene: 14. Profiling relied on immunoSEQ multiplex PCR, and the TCRdb table lists in-frame clones only, not all of them. The sample carries more than 65,000 clones, 75% to 90% recorded once. The source is a female donor with multiple sclerosis, enrolled in a pregnancy study. The sequences come from peripheral blood, collected before pregnancy. V usage is TRBV5-4 and J usage is TRBJ2-3, with 11 positions matching TRBD2. The CDR3 DNA is TGTGCCAGCAGCCCCGAGCCCATAGCGGGAGGGGGGCCAGATACGCAGTATTTT. Its translation: CASSPEPIAGGGPDTQYF.